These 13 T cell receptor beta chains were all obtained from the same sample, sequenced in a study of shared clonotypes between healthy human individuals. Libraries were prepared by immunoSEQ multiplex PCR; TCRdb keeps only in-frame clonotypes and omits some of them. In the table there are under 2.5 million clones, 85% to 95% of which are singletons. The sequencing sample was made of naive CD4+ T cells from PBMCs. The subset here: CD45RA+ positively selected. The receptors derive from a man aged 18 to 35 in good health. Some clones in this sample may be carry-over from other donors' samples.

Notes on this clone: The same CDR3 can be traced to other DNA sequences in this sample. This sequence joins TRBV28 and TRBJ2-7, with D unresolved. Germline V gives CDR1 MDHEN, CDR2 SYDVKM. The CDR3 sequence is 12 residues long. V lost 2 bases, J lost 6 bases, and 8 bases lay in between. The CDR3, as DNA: TGTGCCAGCAGTTTACTTAGGGCCGAGCAGTACTTC. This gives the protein CASSLLRAEQYF.

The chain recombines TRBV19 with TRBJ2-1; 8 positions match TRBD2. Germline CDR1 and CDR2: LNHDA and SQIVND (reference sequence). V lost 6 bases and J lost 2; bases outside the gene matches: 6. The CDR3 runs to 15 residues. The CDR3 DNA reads TGTGCCAGTAGCCCCGTGGGACTAGCCTACAATGAGCAGTTCTTC. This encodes CASSPVGLAYNEQFF. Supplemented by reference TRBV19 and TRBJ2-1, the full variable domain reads DGGITQSPKYLFRKEGQNVTLSCEQNLNHDAMYWYRQDPGQGLRLIYYSQIVNDFQKGDIAEGYSVSREKKESFPLTVTSAQKNPTAFYLCASSPVGLAYNEQFFGPGTRLTVL.

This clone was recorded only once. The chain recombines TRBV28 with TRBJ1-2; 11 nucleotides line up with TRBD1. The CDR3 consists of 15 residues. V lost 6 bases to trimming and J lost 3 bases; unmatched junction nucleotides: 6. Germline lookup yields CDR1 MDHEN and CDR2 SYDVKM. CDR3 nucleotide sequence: TGTGCCAGCAGCGGCGGGACAGGGGGAGACTATGGCTACACCTTC. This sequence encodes CASSGGTGGDYGYTF.

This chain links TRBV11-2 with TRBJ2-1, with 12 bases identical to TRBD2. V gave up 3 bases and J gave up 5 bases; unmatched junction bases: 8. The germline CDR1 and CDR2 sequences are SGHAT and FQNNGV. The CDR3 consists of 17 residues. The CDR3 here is CASSFFRLAGGDNEQFF. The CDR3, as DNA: TGTGCCAGCAGCTTTTTTAGGCTAGCGGGAGGGGACAATGAGCAGTTCTTC. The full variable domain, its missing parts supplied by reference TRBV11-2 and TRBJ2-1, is EAGVAQSPRYKIIEKRQSVAFWCNPISGHATLYWYQQILGQGPKLLIQFQNNGVVDDSQLPKDRFSAERLKGVDSTLKIQPAKLEDSAVYLCASSFFRLAGGDNEQFFGPGTRLTVL.

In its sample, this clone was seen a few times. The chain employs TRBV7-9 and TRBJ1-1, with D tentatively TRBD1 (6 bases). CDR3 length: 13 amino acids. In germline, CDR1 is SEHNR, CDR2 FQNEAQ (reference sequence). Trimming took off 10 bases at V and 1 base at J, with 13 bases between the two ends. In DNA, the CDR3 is TGTGCCATCCGGGGGGGACAGAACACTGAAGCTTTCTTT. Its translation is CAIRGGQNTEAFF.

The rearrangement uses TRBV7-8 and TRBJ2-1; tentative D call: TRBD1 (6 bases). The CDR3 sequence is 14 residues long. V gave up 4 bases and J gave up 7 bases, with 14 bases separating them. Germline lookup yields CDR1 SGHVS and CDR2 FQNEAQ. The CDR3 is CASSSGTQVNEQFF. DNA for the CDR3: TGTGCCAGCAGCTCCGGGACACAAGTAAATGAGCAGTTCTTC.

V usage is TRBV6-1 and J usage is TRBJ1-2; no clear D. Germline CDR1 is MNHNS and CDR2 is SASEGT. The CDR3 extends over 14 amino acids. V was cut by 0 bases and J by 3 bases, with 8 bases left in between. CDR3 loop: CASSEASEHYGYTF. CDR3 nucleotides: TGTGCCAGCAGTGAAGCCTCAGAACACTATGGCTACACCTTC.

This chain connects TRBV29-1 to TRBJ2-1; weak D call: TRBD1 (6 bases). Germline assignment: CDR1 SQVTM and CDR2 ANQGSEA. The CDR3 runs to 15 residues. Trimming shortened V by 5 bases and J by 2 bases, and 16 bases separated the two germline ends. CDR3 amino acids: CSVIRQETAYNEQFF. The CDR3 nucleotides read TGCAGCGTTATTAGACAGGAGACGGCCTACAATGAGCAGTTCTTC.

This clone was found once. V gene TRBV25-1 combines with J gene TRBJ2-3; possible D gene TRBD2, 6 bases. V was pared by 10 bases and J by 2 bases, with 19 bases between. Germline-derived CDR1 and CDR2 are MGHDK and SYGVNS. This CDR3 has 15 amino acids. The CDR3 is CANTPGGGLTDTQYF. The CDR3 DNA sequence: TGTGCCAACACTCCGGGTGGGGGACTCACAGATACGCAGTATTTT. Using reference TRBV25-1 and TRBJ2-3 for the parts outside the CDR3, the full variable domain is EADIYQTPRYLVIGTGKKITLECSQTMGHDKMYWYQQDPGMELHLIHYSYGVNSTEKGDLSSESTVSRIRTEHFPLTLESARPSHTSQYLCANTPGGGLTDTQYFGPGTRLTVL.

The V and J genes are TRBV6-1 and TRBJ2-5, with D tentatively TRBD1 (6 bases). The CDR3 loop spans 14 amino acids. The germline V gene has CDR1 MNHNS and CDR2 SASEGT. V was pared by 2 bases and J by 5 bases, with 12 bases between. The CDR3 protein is CASSETRQVETQYF. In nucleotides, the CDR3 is TGTGCCAGCAGTGAAACTAGACAGGTGGAGACCCAGTACTTC.

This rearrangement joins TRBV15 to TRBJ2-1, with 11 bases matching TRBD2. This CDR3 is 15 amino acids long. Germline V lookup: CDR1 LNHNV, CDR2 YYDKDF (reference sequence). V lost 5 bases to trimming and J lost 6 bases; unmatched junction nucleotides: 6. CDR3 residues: CATSERLAGINEQFF. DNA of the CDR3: TGTGCCACCAGCGAAAGACTAGCGGGGATCAATGAGCAGTTCTTC.

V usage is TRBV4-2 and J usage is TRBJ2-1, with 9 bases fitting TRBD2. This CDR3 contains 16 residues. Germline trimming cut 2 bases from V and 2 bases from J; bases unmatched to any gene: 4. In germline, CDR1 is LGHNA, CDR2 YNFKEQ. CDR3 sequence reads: CASSQPTSGTYNEQFF. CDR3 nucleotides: TGTGCCAGCAGCCAACCGACTAGCGGCACCTACAATGAGCAGTTCTTC.

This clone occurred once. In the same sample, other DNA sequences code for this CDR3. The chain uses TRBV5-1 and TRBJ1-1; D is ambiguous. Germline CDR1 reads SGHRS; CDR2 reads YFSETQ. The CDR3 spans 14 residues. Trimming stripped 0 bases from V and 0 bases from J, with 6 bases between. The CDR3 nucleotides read TGCGCCAGCAGCTTGGGACTTATGAACACTGAAGCTTTCTTT. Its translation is CASSLGLMNTEAFF.